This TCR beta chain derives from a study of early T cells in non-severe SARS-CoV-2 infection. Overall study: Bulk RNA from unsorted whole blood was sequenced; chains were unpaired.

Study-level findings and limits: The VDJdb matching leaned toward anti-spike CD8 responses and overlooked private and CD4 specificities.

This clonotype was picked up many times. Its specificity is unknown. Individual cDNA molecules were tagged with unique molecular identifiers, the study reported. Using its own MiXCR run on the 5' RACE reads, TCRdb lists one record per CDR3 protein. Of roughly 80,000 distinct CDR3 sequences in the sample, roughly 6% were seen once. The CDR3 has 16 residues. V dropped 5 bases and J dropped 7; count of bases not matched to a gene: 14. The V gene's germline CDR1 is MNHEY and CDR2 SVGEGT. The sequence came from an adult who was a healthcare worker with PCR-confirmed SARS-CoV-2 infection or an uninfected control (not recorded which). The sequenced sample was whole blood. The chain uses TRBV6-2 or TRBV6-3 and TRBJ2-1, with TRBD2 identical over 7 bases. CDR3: CASSNTGTHGGNEQFF. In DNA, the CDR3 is TGTGCCAGCAGTAACACCGGGACCCACGGGGGGAATGAGCAGTTCTTC.